A single sample gave rise to the 24 T cell receptor beta chains below, sequenced in a study of blood T cell repertoires in COVID-19. Generated by immunoSEQ multiplex PCR, the TCRdb table keeps only in-frame clones and is missing some. The sample records 55,000 to 75,000 clones, around 70% being singletons. The sequenced material came from peripheral blood. The receptors originated from a man aged 60 to 69 with acute or convalescent COVID-19.

J is TRBJ2-1 and V is TRBV19; D possibly corresponds to TRBD2 (6 bases). Trimming took 2 bases from V and 5 from J, leaving 10 bases between them. The CDR3 loop spans 14 amino acids. Germline V gene lookup returns CDR1 LNHDA and CDR2 SQIVND (reference sequence). The DNA for the CDR3 is TGTGCCAGTAGTATAACCTTAGCGGACAATGAGCAGTTCTTC. Residues: CASSITLADNEQFF.

The chain links TRBV2 to TRBJ2-2, with 10 bases that match TRBD1. Trimming removed 5 bases from V and 3 bases from J; junction bases left unmatched: 6. Germline-derived CDR1 and CDR2 are SNHLY and FYNNEI. The CDR3 extends over 16 amino acids. CDR3 sequence (DNA): TGTGCCAGCAGTATGACAGGGGGCGCCGACACCGGGGAGCTGTTTTTT. Protein sequence: CASSMTGGADTGELFF.

This rearrangement joins TRBV7-9 to TRBJ2-3; no definite D call. Trimming took off 5 bases at V and 0 bases at J, with 15 bases between the two ends. The length of the CDR3 is 16 residues. Looked up from germline, CDR1 is SEHNR and CDR2 is FQNEAQ (reference sequence). The CDR3 protein is CASSLDSSRSTDTQYF. The CDR3 nucleotides read TGTGCCAGCAGCCTAGACTCCTCTCGGAGCACAGATACGCAGTATTTT. Based on the CDR3 plus reference TRBV7-9 and TRBJ2-3, the full variable domain is DTGVSQNPRHKITKRGQNVTFRCDPISEHNRLYWYRQTLGQGPEFLTYFQNEAQLEKSRLLSDRFSAERPKGSFSTLEIQRTEQGDSAMYLCASSLDSSRSTDTQYFGPGTRLTVL.

This clone was observed a few times. V usage is TRBV6-4 and J usage is TRBJ1-1, with TRBD1 matching 8 bases. From germline, CDR1 is MRHNA and CDR2 SNTAGT. CDR3 length: 14 amino acids. Unmatched junction bases numbered 3, after V lost 6 bases and J lost 0 bases. In nucleotides, the CDR3 is TGTGCCAGCAGATCGGACAGGGTGAACACTGAAGCTTTCTTT. Amino acids: CASRSDRVNTEAFF.

The genes are TRBV21-1 and TRBJ2-5; the table's D call, TRBD2, has no DNA check behind it. TRBV21-1 is given as a pseudogene. The CDR3 loop spans 15 amino acids. CDR3 DNA: TGTGCCAGCAGCATAGAATCTAGGAGGAGGGAGACCCAGTACTTC. Translation gives CASSIESRRRETQYF.

V is TRBV6-6 and J is TRBJ2-2; the D gene is possibly TRBD1 (5 bases). Deletions cut 5 bases from V and 0 bases from J, with 19 bases between. Germline loops: CDR1 MNHNY, CDR2 SVGAGI (reference sequence). The CDR3 runs 18 residues. DNA of the CDR3: TGTGCCAGCAGTCGGGTCCCGGACACGCGATCGAACACCGGGGAGCTGTTTTTT. Translating gives CASSRVPDTRSNTGELFF.

The V gene is TRBV7-6, the J gene TRBJ2-1; 9 bases agree with TRBD2. The CDR3 spans 15 residues. CDR1 and CDR2 (germline): SGHVS, FNYEAQ. J gave up 7 bases and V 1 base, and 5 bases lay outside the gene matches. Here the CDR3 reads CASSLGGTSGNEQFF. In DNA form, the CDR3 reads TGTGCCAGCAGCTTAGGGGGCACTAGCGGGAATGAGCAGTTCTTC.

This clone was seen a few times. Other DNA sequences in this sample translate to the same CDR3. The rearrangement links TRBV24-1 to TRBJ2-3; unclear D gene. V shed 4 bases and J shed 2 bases, with 6 bases lying between them. This CDR3 comprises 13 residues. Germline CDR1 reads KGHDR; CDR2 reads SFDVKD. The DNA for the CDR3 is TGTGCCACCAGTGACCCATTCACAGATACGCAGTATTTT. This translates into CATSDPFTDTQYF.

Here the CDR3 DNA reads TGCAGTGCTAGTTTAGCTAGCGGGATAGGGAACGAGCAGTACTTC. This gives the protein CSASLASGIGNEQYF. The chain is built from TRBV20-1 and TRBJ2-7; 9 nucleotides line up with TRBD2. V trimming: 3 bases; J trimming: 5 bases; junction bases outside the gene matches: 11. Per the germline V gene, CDR1 is DFQATT and CDR2 is SNEGSKA (reference sequence). CDR3 length equals 15 residues.

This clone was picked up a small number of times. This chain connects TRBV5-4 to TRBJ1-2; 8 positions match TRBD1. The germline V gene encodes CDR1 SGHNT and CDR2 YYREEE (reference sequence). CDR3 length: 13 residues. V trimming: 2 bases; J trimming: 7 bases; junction bases outside the gene matches: 4. The CDR3 DNA is TGTGCCAGCAGCTTTGGCAGGGGGCTTGGCTACACCTTC. It encodes CASSFGRGLGYTF.

The chain employs TRBV11-2 and TRBJ2-5, with D possibly being TRBD2 (5 bases). This CDR3 contains 14 residues. From germline, CDR1 is SGHAT and CDR2 FQNNGV. V lost 1 base, J lost 2 bases, and 8 bases lay in between. CDR3 sequence reads: CASSLVPGQETQYF. CDR3 coding DNA: TGTGCCAGCAGCTTAGTTCCGGGACAAGAGACCCAGTACTTC.

The chain recombines TRBV3-1 (or the pseudogene TRBV3-2) with TRBJ2-5; weak D call: TRBD2 (6 bases). Per germline, CDR1 LGHDT and CDR2 YNNKEL (reference sequence). V shed 0 bases and J shed 2 bases, with 10 bases lying between them. The CDR3 extends over 15 amino acids. CDR3 DNA sequence: TGTGCCAGCAGCCAAGATGAACGGGGGCAAGAGACCCAGTACTTC. This gives the protein CASSQDERGQETQYF.

The V call is TRBV7-8, the J call TRBJ1-1; 7 bases match TRBD1. J was trimmed by 0 bases and V by 0 bases; bases with no gene match: 4. The CDR3 is 16 residues long. The germline CDR1 and CDR2 sequences are SGHVS and FQNEAQ. The CDR3 DNA follows: TGTGCCAGCAGCTTAGCGGGACAGAGTTTGAACACTGAAGCTTTCTTT. Protein product: CASSLAGQSLNTEAFF.

CDR3 protein: CASSLDLETQYF. The DNA of the CDR3 is TGTGCCAGCAGCTTAGATCTGGAGACCCAGTACTTC. The rearrangement uses TRBV7-9 and TRBJ2-5, with D unclear. The CDR3 contains 12 residues. The germline V and J ends were trimmed by 1 base and 5 bases, with 5 bases remaining between them. Germline V lookup: CDR1 SEHNR, CDR2 FQNEAQ (reference sequence).

V gene TRBV2 combines with J gene TRBJ2-3, with D possibly being TRBD2 (6 bases). Germline values: CDR1 SNHLY, CDR2 FYNNEI. This CDR3 is built from 16 residues. Trimming cost V 6 bases and J 6 bases, with 22 bases left between them. CDR3 in DNA: TGTGCCAGCAGCAGTGACCCCGGGACTGTCTCCGATACGCAGTATTTT. Amino acids: CASSSDPGTVSDTQYF. Supplemented by reference TRBV2 and TRBJ2-3, the full variable domain reads EPEVTQTPSHQVTQMGQEVILRCVPISNHLYFYWYRQILGQKVEFLVSFYNNEISEKSEIFDDQFSVERPDGSNFTLKIRSTKLEDSAMYFCASSSDPGTVSDTQYFGPGTRLTVL.

The gene calls are TRBV6-5 and TRBJ1-4, with a tentative D call TRBD1 (5 bases). Trimming took off 4 bases at V and 10 bases at J, with 22 bases between the two ends. This CDR3 spans 16 amino acids. In germline, CDR1 is MNHEY, CDR2 SVGAGI. CDR3 in DNA: TGTGCCAGCAGTTTGGGCGGGGCAGGTGAAAAGGGAAAACTGTTTTTT. This codes for CASSLGGAGEKGKLFF.

This clone was counted a few times. The chain recombines TRBV10-3 with TRBJ2-2; 7 nucleotides match TRBD1. The CDR3 sequence is 14 residues long. J gave up 2 bases and V 9 bases, and 6 bases lay outside the gene matches. Germline CDR1 ENHRY, CDR2 SYGVKD. Written as DNA, the CDR3 is TGTGCCATTTCGGACAGGAAAAACACCGGGGAGCTGTTTTTT. Encoded protein: CAISDRKNTGELFF.

The chain employs TRBV2 and TRBJ2-7; 8 positions agree with TRBD2. The CDR3 length is 13 residues. The V gene end was trimmed by 6 bases and the J gene end by 4 bases; junction bases not matched to a gene: 5. CDR1 is SNHLY and CDR2 is FYNNEI in the germline V gene. The CDR3 DNA is TGTGCCAGCAGGGCGGGGGGTAAATACGAGCAGTACGTC. Protein sequence: CASRAGGKYEQYV.

V gene TRBV27 combines with J gene TRBJ2-7; 7 nucleotides align to TRBD1. In germline, CDR1 is MNHEY, CDR2 SMNVEV (reference sequence). After removal of 6 bases from V and 4 bases from J, the junction contained 3 bases not matched to a gene. The CDR3 runs 12 residues. Written as DNA, the CDR3 is TGTGCCAGCAGGACAGGGTATTACGAGCAGTACTTC. Protein sequence: CASRTGYYEQYF.

This clone occurred a few times. This sequence joins TRBV4-1 and TRBJ1-6; D is ambiguous. This CDR3 region has 14 residues. Germline-derived CDR1 and CDR2 are MGHRA and YSYEKL. V was trimmed by 0 bases and J by 10 bases, leaving 10 bases between them. The CDR3 nucleotides read TGCGCCAGCAGCCAAGACCAGGTTTACTCACCCCTCCACTTT. Translating gives CASSQDQVYSPLHF.

This clone was detected only a few times. DNA of the CDR3: TGTGCCAGCGGACAGCGGGAGCTCAACGAGCAGTACTTC. This sequence encodes CASGQRELNEQYF. The chain couples TRBV2 to TRBJ2-7, with 8 bases identical to TRBD2. J lost 5 bases, V lost 8 bases, and 8 bases had no gene match. The CDR3 is 13 residues long. Germline V gene sequence: CDR1 SNHLY, CDR2 FYNNEI.

The chain carries TRBV6-1 and TRBJ1-1, with no clear D. V lost 3 bases and J 0 bases, leaving 5 bases between the germline ends. The CDR3 runs 13 residues. From germline, CDR1 is MNHNS and CDR2 SASEGT. The CDR3: CASSDDLNTEAFF. The CDR3 nucleotides read TGTGCCAGCAGTGACGACTTGAACACTGAAGCTTTCTTT.

V gene TRBV5-6 combines with J gene TRBJ2-7; 16 positions match TRBD2. Per the germline V gene, CDR1 is SGHDT and CDR2 is YYEEEE. Trimming took 4 bases from V and 6 from J; bases not matched to a gene: 7. This CDR3 is 16 amino acids long. CDR3: CASSGGTSGRAGEQYF. The CDR3 coding sequence is TGTGCCAGCAGCGGCGGGACTAGCGGGAGGGCCGGCGAGCAGTACTTC.

This clone was detected once. This chain connects TRBV2 to TRBJ1-1, with D tentatively TRBD1 (6 bases). Trimming pared 8 bases from V and 4 bases from J, leaving 14 bases between. Germline V lookup: CDR1 SNHLY, CDR2 FYNNEI. The CDR3 loop spans 13 amino acids. CDR3 nucleotides: TGTGCCAGCCACTGGGAAGGGGGCACTGAAGCTTTCTTT. It translates to CASHWEGGTEAFF.